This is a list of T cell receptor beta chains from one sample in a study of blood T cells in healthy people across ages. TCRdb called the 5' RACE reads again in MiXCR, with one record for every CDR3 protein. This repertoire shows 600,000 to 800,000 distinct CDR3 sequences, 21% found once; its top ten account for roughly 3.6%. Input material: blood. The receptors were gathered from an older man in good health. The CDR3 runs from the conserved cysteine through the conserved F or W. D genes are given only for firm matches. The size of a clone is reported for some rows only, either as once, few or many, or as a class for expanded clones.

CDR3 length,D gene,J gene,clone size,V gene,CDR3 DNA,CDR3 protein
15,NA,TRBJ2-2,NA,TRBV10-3,TGTGCCATCAACGCCGGGACTCAGAACACCGGGGAGCTGTTTTTT,CAINAGTQNTGELFF
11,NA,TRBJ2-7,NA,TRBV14,TGTGCCAGCAGCCAGGGACCGCAGCAGTACTTC,CASSQGPQQYF
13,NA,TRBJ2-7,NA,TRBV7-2,TGTGCCAGCAGCCCCTACACCACCTACGAGCAGTACTTC,CASSPYTTYEQYF
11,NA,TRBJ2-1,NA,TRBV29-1,TGCAGCGGGGGGAATACGGTGGAGCAGTTCTTC,CSGGNTVEQFF
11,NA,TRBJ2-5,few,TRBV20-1,TGCAGTGCTAGAGTAGAGGAGACCCAGTACTTC,CSARVEETQYF
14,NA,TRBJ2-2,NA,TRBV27,TGTGCCAGCAGTTTACCCGACTTCACCGGGGAGCTGTTTTTT,CASSLPDFTGELFF
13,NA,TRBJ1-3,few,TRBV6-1,TGTGCCAGCACCCCCTCGGCCGTTAACACCATATATTTT,CASTPSAVNTIYF
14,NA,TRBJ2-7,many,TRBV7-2,TGTGCCAGCAGCTTCTCTGGGGTGGTATACGAGCAGTACTTC,CASSFSGVVYEQYF
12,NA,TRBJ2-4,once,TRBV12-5,TGTGCTAGTGGGGTAGGTGGGAACATTAAGTACTTC,CASGVGGNIKYF
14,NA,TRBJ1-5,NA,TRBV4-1,TGCGCCAGCAGCCAAGAGGGGGAGAATCAGCCTCAGCATTTT,CASSQEGENQPQHF
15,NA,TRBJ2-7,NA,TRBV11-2,TGTGCCAGCAGCTTACCCCGCGCCAGGGCCTACGAGCAGTACTTC,CASSLPRARAYEQYF
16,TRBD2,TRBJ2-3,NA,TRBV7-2,TGTGCCAGCAGCCCAGAAGGCGGGAGGTTTGGGAATACGCAGTATTTT,CASSPEGGRFGNTQYF
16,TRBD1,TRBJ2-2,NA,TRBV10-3,TGTGCCATCAGTGATGGTTGGACAGGGGTGGTCGGGGAGCTGTTTTTT,CAISDGWTGVVGELFF